The 30 T cell receptor beta chains presented below share a single source sample, sequenced in a study of vaccination and CD4 T cells after COVID-19. Treatment meaning: roughly 11-day PBMC culture with coronavirus spike peptide pools or control peptides (ViraFEST assay). Oncomine TCR Beta short-read sequencing was applied to DNA from cultured CD4+ T cells. TCRdb re-analysed the PCR reads in MiXCR, keeping a single row per CDR3 protein. Here the sample spans 10,000 to 15,000 distinct CDR3 sequences, roughly three fifths being singletons. The antigens these receptors bind are not known. The specimen was CD4+ T cells from blood, cultured in vitro. The origin of the receptors is a human donor who had recovered from COVID-19.

The rearrangement joins TRBV15 to TRBJ2-7, with TRBD1 matching 8 bases. After removal of 0 bases from V and 6 bases from J, the junction contained 4 bases not matched to a gene. The germline gives CDR1 LNHNV, CDR2 YYDKDF (reference sequence). The CDR3 consists of 14 residues. CDR3 in amino acids: CATSRDTGQGEQYF. The CDR3 DNA reads TGTGCCACCAGCAGAGATACAGGACAGGGCGAGCAGTACTTC.

This chain links TRBV27 with TRBJ2-3, with 10 positions matching TRBD2. J lost 3 bases, V lost 0 bases, and 3 bases had no gene match. Germline-derived CDR1 and CDR2 are MNHEY and SMNVEV (reference sequence). This CDR3 region has 16 residues. CDR3 region: CASSLSLAGVTDTQYF. As DNA, the CDR3 is TGTGCCAGCAGTTTATCGCTAGCGGGAGTGACAGATACGCAGTATTTT.

This clonotype showed up just a few times. V is TRBV18 and J is TRBJ1-2; D possibly corresponds to TRBD1 (5 bases). The CDR3 spans 16 residues. Trimming removed 3 bases from V and 6 bases from J, with 20 bases in between. Germline V lookup: CDR1 KGHSH, CDR2 LQKENI. The chain's CDR3 is CASSPNLGGAEDGYTF. Here the CDR3 DNA reads TGTGCCAGCTCACCTAACCTAGGTGGGGCGGAGGATGGCTACACCTTC.

This clonotype came up once. The gene calls are TRBV27 and TRBJ2-3; 11 bases match TRBD2. Germline V gene lookup returns CDR1 MNHEY and CDR2 SMNVEV (reference sequence). CDR3 length: 19 amino acids. Trimming cost V 5 bases and J 2 bases; bases outside gene matches: 15. CDR3 sequence: CASSLLPGTSGLPTDTQYF. The CDR3 region has the DNA TGTGCCAGCAGTCTACTCCCCGGGACTAGCGGATTACCCACAGATACGCAGTATTTT.

This sequence joins TRBV25-1 and TRBJ2-1; 7 nucleotides match TRBD1. The CDR3 spans 15 residues. V lost 6 bases to trimming and J lost 5 bases; unmatched junction nucleotides: 10. Germline CDR1 is MGHDK and CDR2 is SYGVNS. The CDR3 region has the DNA TGTGCCAGCAGCCAGACAGGGTTTAGTCACAATGAGCAGTTCTTC. Translated: CASSQTGFSHNEQFF.

The CDR3 DNA reads as TGTGCCAGCAGCCTAGCGGGGAGGACCGGGGAGCTGTTTTTT. Residues: CASSLAGRTGELFF. The rearrangement links TRBV7-3 to TRBJ2-2, with TRBD2 matching over 9 bases. J lost 5 bases, V lost 5 bases, and 3 bases had no gene match. Germline-derived CDR1 and CDR2 are SGHTA and FQGTGA. CDR3 length: 14 amino acids.

The chain links TRBV18 to TRBJ2-3, with D perhaps matching TRBD1 or TRBD2 (5 bases each). This CDR3 region has 13 residues. V was pared by 2 bases and J by 6 bases, with 9 bases between. Germline lookup yields CDR1 KGHSH and CDR2 LQKENI. The chain's CDR3 is CASSPRGADTQYF. The CDR3 DNA reads TGTGCCAGCTCACCAAGGGGAGCGGATACGCAGTATTTT.

The chain has TRBV6-2 or TRBV6-3 and TRBJ2-2, with TRBD2 matching over 10 bases. The ends lost 5 bases at V and 4 bases at J; junction bases unmatched: 10. The CDR3 extends over 17 amino acids. The V gene's germline CDR1 is MNHEY and CDR2 SVGEGT. The CDR3 loop reads CASSTASGGQRTGELFF. CDR3 bases: TGTGCCAGCAGTACGGCTAGCGGGGGACAGCGCACCGGGGAGCTGTTTTTT.

This clonotype has only one observation. This chain joins TRBV7-6 and TRBJ1-1; 7 bases map to TRBD1. This CDR3 spans 13 amino acids. CDR1 and CDR2 from the germline V gene are SGHVS and FNYEAQ. With 5 bases clipped from V and 2 bases from J, the junction kept 2 bases outside the gene matches. CDR3 sequence (DNA): TGTGCCAGCAGCGGGACAGCCAACACTGAAGCTTTCTTT. This sequence encodes CASSGTANTEAFF.

The chain couples TRBV20-1 to TRBJ2-1, with TRBD2 matching over 10 bases. Germline V CDR1 and CDR2: DFQATT, SNEGSKA (reference sequence). There are 15 residues in the CDR3. J lost 3 bases, V lost 1 base, and 3 bases had no gene match. CDR3 coding DNA: TGCAGTGCTAGAGTTAGCGGGGGGCTCTACAATGAGCAGTTCTTC. The encoded protein is CSARVSGGLYNEQFF.

This chain uses TRBV7-2 with TRBJ2-2; 8 bases match TRBD1. The CDR3 extends over 13 amino acids. Germline values: CDR1 SGHTA, CDR2 FQGNSA. V lost 7 bases, J lost 7 bases, and 5 bases stayed unmatched. The CDR3 DNA is TGTGCCAGCACCCAGGGGGCTCACGGGGAGCTGTTTTTT. It encodes CASTQGAHGELFF.

This clonotype was detected only a few times. Mismatch with germline at one junction end may stem from a read error. The chain carries TRBV4-2 and TRBJ2-4, with D possibly matching TRBD1 (6 bases). This CDR3 comprises 15 residues. CDR1 and CDR2 from the germline V gene are LGHNA and YNFKEQ. The CDR3 sequence: CASSQEYPGVGIQYF. The CDR3 DNA follows: TGTGCCAGTAGCCAAGAATACCCAGGGGTAGGCATTCAGTACTTC.

This sequence joins TRBV4-3 and TRBJ2-1, with D tentatively TRBD1 (8 bases). CDR1 and CDR2 from the germline V gene are LGHNA and YSLEER. The CDR3 has 17 residues. Between the trimmed V and J ends, which lost 4 bases and 4 bases, there was a span of 20 bases. CDR3 amino acids: CASSLNPTGGGYNEQFF. The DNA for the CDR3 is TGCGCCAGCAGCCTGAATCCTACAGGGGGGGGGTACAATGAGCAGTTCTTC.

A few counts support this clonotype. CDR3 DNA sequence: TGTGCCAGCAGCTACACTACAGGGTTCACCGAGCAGTACTTC. It translates to CASSYTTGFTEQYF. This sequence joins TRBV6-2 or TRBV6-3 and TRBJ2-7, with a weak D call TRBD1 (6 bases). Trimming cost V 6 bases and J 6 bases, with 18 bases left between them. The CDR3 runs 14 residues. Germline lookup yields CDR1 MNHEY and CDR2 SVGEGT.

This sequence joins TRBV20-1 and TRBJ2-7; 10 bases map to TRBD1. The CDR3 is made up of 14 amino acids. With 1 base clipped from V and 6 bases from J, the junction kept 6 bases outside the gene matches. From germline, CDR1 is DFQATT and CDR2 SNEGSKA (reference sequence). DNA for the CDR3: TGCAGTGCTAGAGCCGGGACAGGGGTCTCCGAGCAGTACTTC. Its translation: CSARAGTGVSEQYF.

The chain couples TRBV4-3 to TRBJ2-1, with 9 bases fitting TRBD1. CDR1 and CDR2 from the germline V gene are LGHNA and YSLEER. J gave up 8 bases and V 3 bases, and 8 bases lay outside the gene matches. This CDR3 comprises 15 residues. In DNA form, the CDR3 reads TGCGCCAGCAGCCAGGGAGCTACAGGGGGCGATGAGCAGTTCTTC. Its translation is CASSQGATGGDEQFF.

In its sample, this clonotype is medium-sized. The chain couples TRBV2 to TRBJ2-7; 9 positions match TRBD1. The J segment lost 0 bases and the V segment lost 6 bases, leaving 9 bases of the junction unmatched. This CDR3 contains 16 residues. Germline V gene lookup returns CDR1 SNHLY and CDR2 FYNNEI. The CDR3 sequence: CASRRTGDQGSYEQYF. The CDR3, as DNA: TGTGCCAGCAGGAGGACAGGGGATCAAGGCTCCTACGAGCAGTACTTC. The full variable domain, rest sourced from reference TRBV2 and TRBJ2-7, is EPEVTQTPSHQVTQMGQEVILRCVPISNHLYFYWYRQILGQKVEFLVSFYNNEISEKSEIFDDQFSVERPDGSNFTLKIRSTKLEDSAMYFCASRRTGDQGSYEQYFGPGTRLTVT.

CDR3 in DNA: TGTGCCAGCAGCCCGAGCTGGGTAACGGAGACCCAGTACTTC. As protein: CASSPSWVTETQYF. This chain connects TRBV6-2 or TRBV6-3 to TRBJ2-5; D is ambiguous. V was cut by 6 bases and J by 5 bases, with 16 bases left in between. The germline V gene encodes CDR1 MNHEY and CDR2 SVGEGT. This CDR3 has 14 amino acids.

The V call is TRBV30, the J call TRBJ1-2, with no clear D. Trimming cost V 4 bases and J 2 bases, with 14 bases left between them. There are 14 residues in the CDR3. Germline-derived CDR1 and CDR2 are GTSNPN and SVGIG (reference sequence). CDR3 DNA: TGTGCCTGGACACCCCCGGGGAAGAACTATGGCTACACCTTC. It yields the protein CAWTPPGKNYGYTF.

This clonotype was recorded a few times. The chain joins TRBV7-9 to TRBJ2-3, with 8 bases matching TRBD2. Trimming cost V 5 bases and J 3 bases; bases outside gene matches: 7. Germline assignment: CDR1 SEHNR and CDR2 FQNEAQ (reference sequence). The CDR3 covers 15 residues. CDR3 sequence reads: CASSVSSGGTDTQYF. CDR3 bases: TGTGCCAGCAGCGTATCCAGCGGGGGTACAGATACGCAGTATTTT.

The chain links TRBV6-1 to TRBJ1-1; 8 nucleotides agree with TRBD1. From germline, CDR1 is MNHNS and CDR2 SASEGT. Trimming at V came to 4 bases and at J to 1 base, leaving 8 bases not matched to a gene. CDR3 length: 16 amino acids. CDR3 region: CASSADRGVGNTEAFF. CDR3 DNA: TGTGCCAGCAGTGCCGACAGGGGTGTAGGGAACACTGAAGCTTTCTTT.

The CDR3 loop is CASSTLQGSLGNTIYF. Here the CDR3 DNA reads TGTGCCAGCAGCACTCTACAGGGGAGCCTGGGAAACACCATATATTTT. The rearrangement uses TRBV7-9 and TRBJ1-3; 7 nucleotides agree with TRBD1. This CDR3 comprises 16 residues. The junction had 11 bases not matched to a gene; V was cut back by 5 bases and J by 4 bases. CDR1 and CDR2 from the germline V gene are SEHNR and FQNEAQ (reference sequence).

The J gene is TRBJ2-3, the V gene TRBV5-3, with TRBD2 matching 8 bases. TRBV5-3 is placed among ORFs of uncertain function. J lost 1 base, V lost 6 bases, and 4 bases had no gene match. This CDR3 comprises 14 residues. This CDR3 is CARISGSRTDTQYF. CDR3 DNA: TGTGCCAGAATCAGCGGGAGCCGCACAGATACGCAGTATTTT.

This chain connects TRBV7-6 to TRBJ2-6, with 9 bases aligning to TRBD1. The germline CDR1 and CDR2 sequences are SGHVS and FNYEAQ. This CDR3 region has 21 residues. V shed 5 bases, J shed 0 bases, and the junction held 17 bases outside the gene matches. The CDR3: CASSVKHVRQGDSSGANVLTF. DNA of the CDR3: TGTGCCAGCAGCGTTAAGCACGTTAGACAGGGGGATTCCTCTGGGGCCAACGTCCTGACTTTC.

The chain carries TRBV25-1 and TRBJ1-6; no firm D call. Trimming removed 5 bases from V and 4 bases from J, with 9 bases in between. Germline-derived CDR1 and CDR2 are MGHDK and SYGVNS. The CDR3 runs to 14 residues. The CDR3 region has the DNA TGTGCCAGCAGTAGGGCAATTTATAATTCACCCCTCCACTTT. It encodes CASSRAIYNSPLHF.

The chain uses TRBV20-1 and TRBJ1-2, with 11 bases that match TRBD1. Germline trimming cut 1 base from V and 6 bases from J; bases unmatched to any gene: 4. The CDR3 has 14 residues. CDR1 and CDR2 (germline): DFQATT, SNEGSKA (reference sequence). This CDR3 reads CSARGTGGYHGYTF. The CDR3 DNA is TGCAGTGCTAGAGGGACAGGGGGCTACCATGGCTACACCTTC.

The gene calls are TRBV6-2 or TRBV6-3 and TRBJ2-3; TRBD2 aligns across 11 bases. Per germline, CDR1 MNHEY and CDR2 SVGEGT. This CDR3 has 16 amino acids. The ends lost 6 bases at V and 3 bases at J; junction bases unmatched: 8. CDR3 amino acids: CASRQGLAEFTDTQYF. For the CDR3, the DNA is TGTGCCAGCAGGCAGGGACTAGCGGAATTTACAGATACGCAGTATTTT.

CDR3 loop: CASREQRDEQYF. In nucleotides, the CDR3 is TGTGCCAGCCGGGAACAGAGGGACGAGCAGTACTTC. The chain carries TRBV28 and TRBJ2-7, with D perhaps TRBD2 (5 bases). V was shortened by 8 bases and J by 5 bases, with 13 bases between the two germline ends. CDR3 length: 12 amino acids. Germline V gives CDR1 MDHEN, CDR2 SYDVKM.

The chain has TRBV19 and TRBJ2-2; 9 nucleotides agree with TRBD1. V dropped 1 base and J dropped 6; count of bases not matched to a gene: 3. CDR3 length: 15 amino acids. Germline lookup yields CDR1 LNHDA and CDR2 SQIVND (reference sequence). The CDR3 protein is CASSIGGTGSGELFF. CDR3 in DNA: TGTGCCAGTAGTATAGGGGGGACAGGGTCCGGGGAGCTGTTTTTT.

V and J are TRBV9 and TRBJ1-1; 12 positions match TRBD1. CDR1 is SGDLS and CDR2 is YYNGEE in the germline V gene. V lost 1 base and J lost 4; bases outside the gene matches: 5. The CDR3 is 16 amino acids. In nucleotides, the CDR3 is TGTGCCAGCAGCGTATCGGGACAGGGGGCGGCCACTGAAGCTTTCTTT. This sequence encodes CASSVSGQGAATEAFF.